This T cell receptor (beta chain) was documented in a study of blood T cell repertoires in COVID-19. To note about this clone: The junction does not match germline at one end; this may be a read error.

The assay was immunoSEQ multiplex PCR, and TCRdb's table has in-frame clones only and misses some. This table holds under 250,000 clones, about 78% found once. The CDR3 is 19 residues long. Germline assignment: CDR1 MNHNS and CDR2 SASEGT. Sequenced material: peripheral blood. The origin of this receptor is a woman in her sixties or seventies with acute or convalescent COVID-19. The chain combines TRBV6-1 with TRBJ2-7; tentatively, D is TRBD2 (5 bases). CDR3 coding DNA: TGTGCCAGCAGTGAACAGGACTCGAACATCCCGAACTACTCCTTCGAGCAGTACTTC. Translated: CASSEQDSNIPNYSFEQYF.